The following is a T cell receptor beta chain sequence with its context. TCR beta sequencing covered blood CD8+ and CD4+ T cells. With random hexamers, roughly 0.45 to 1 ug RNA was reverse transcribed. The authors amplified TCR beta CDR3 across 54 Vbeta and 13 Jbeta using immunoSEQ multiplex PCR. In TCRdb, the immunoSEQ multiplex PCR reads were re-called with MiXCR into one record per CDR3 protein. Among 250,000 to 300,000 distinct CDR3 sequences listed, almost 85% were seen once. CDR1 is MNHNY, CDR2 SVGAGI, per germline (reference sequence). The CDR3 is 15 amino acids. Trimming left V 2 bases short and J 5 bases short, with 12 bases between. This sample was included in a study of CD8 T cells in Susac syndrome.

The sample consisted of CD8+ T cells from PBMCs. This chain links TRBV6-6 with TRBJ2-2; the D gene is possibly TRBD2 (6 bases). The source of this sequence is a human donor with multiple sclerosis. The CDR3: CASSYTSSATGELFF. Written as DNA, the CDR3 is TGTGCCAGCAGTTACACTAGCAGCGCGACCGGGGAGCTGTTTTTT.